The next 15 T cell receptor beta chains were all read from a single sample in a study of shared clonotypes between healthy human individuals. The assay was immunoSEQ multiplex PCR, and TCRdb's table has in-frame clones only and misses some. The sample shows roughly 120,000 clones, about 63% of them seen only once. The sequencing sample was made of memory CD8+ T cells sorted from blood. Regarding subset: CD45RO+ cells pooled with CCR7-negative TemRA cells. The receptors come from a woman aged 25 to 45 in good health.

This clone has more than one count but fewer than ten. The chain joins TRBV18 to TRBJ2-1, with D perhaps assigned TRBD1 or TRBD2 (5 bases each). Trimming took 6 bases from V and 5 from J, leaving 17 bases between them. This CDR3 has 15 amino acids. Germline CDR1 and CDR2: KGHSH and LQKENI. The CDR3 sequence: CASSRDPEGHNEQFF. DNA of the CDR3: TGTGCCAGCTCTCGAGACCCAGAGGGGCACAATGAGCAGTTCTTC.

This clone was counted a few times. V is TRBV13 and J is TRBJ2-7; the D gene is possibly TRBD2 (6 bases). The CDR3 is 16 residues long. The V gene lost 4 bases and the J gene lost 4 bases, with 20 bases spanning the gap. CDR1 and CDR2 from the germline V gene are PRHDT and FYEKMQ (reference sequence). This chain's CDR3 is CASSSGGDLLGYEQYF. The CDR3 DNA follows: TGTGCCAGCAGCTCCGGCGGGGACCTTCTCGGGTACGAGCAGTACTTC.

This clone was counted a few times. Distinct nucleotide sequences in the sample also encode this CDR3. The chain links TRBV29-1 to TRBJ2-1, with D maybe TRBD2 (6 bases). The germline V gene has CDR1 SQVTM and CDR2 ANQGSEA. The V and J ends lost 4 bases and 5 bases respectively, with 12 bases between them. The CDR3 consists of 13 residues. DNA for the CDR3: TGCAGCGTTGGGTCGGGGGAGGACAATGAGCAGTTCTTC. It codes for CSVGSGEDNEQFF.

This clone was counted between two and nine times. The CDR3 here is CAISPGPGNGELFF. Here the CDR3 DNA reads TGTGCCATCAGCCCCGGGCCAGGGAACGGGGAGCTGTTTTTT. The V and J genes are TRBV10-3 and TRBJ2-2, with D maybe TRBD1 (5 bases). Germline CDR1 is ENHRY and CDR2 is SYGVKD. V was pared by 6 bases and J by 7 bases, with 15 bases between. This CDR3 is built from 14 residues.

This chain's CDR3 is CASSLRSQGRRLAGGDNEQFF. CDR3 sequence (DNA): TGTGCCAGCAGCTTAAGGTCCCAGGGGCGAAGACTAGCGGGAGGAGACAATGAGCAGTTCTTC. V and J are TRBV7-6 and TRBJ2-1; 13 nucleotides match TRBD2. Germline CDR1 and CDR2: SGHVS and FNYEAQ. Trimming removed 2 bases from V and 5 bases from J; junction bases left unmatched: 18. This CDR3 comprises 21 residues. Full variable domain (remainder filled in from reference TRBV7-6 and TRBJ2-1): GAGVSQSPRYKVTKRGQDVALRCDPISGHVSLYWYRQALGQGPEFLTYFNYEAQQDKSGLPNDRFSAERPEGSISTLTIQRTEQRDSAMYRCASSLRSQGRRLAGGDNEQFFGPGTRLTVL.

CDR3 sequence: CASATGFEAFF. The CDR3 DNA reads TGTGCCAGCGCGACAGGTTTTGAAGCTTTCTTT. The chain recombines TRBV25-1 with TRBJ1-1, with D possibly matching TRBD1 (6 bases). The V end was cut by 8 bases, the J end by 7 bases, with 11 bases between. Germline V lookup: CDR1 MGHDK, CDR2 SYGVNS. This CDR3 contains 11 residues.

This clone was observed a few times. The chain links TRBV30 to TRBJ1-5; a weak D match, TRBD1 (6 bases). CDR3 size: 13 residues. Germline V gene sequence: CDR1 GTSNPN, CDR2 SVGIG (reference sequence). V was clipped by 2 bases and J by 6 bases, with 11 bases between them. The DNA for the CDR3 is TGTGCCTGGAGTACCGAGGGGGTTCAGCCCCAGCATTTT. The encoded protein is CAWSTEGVQPQHF.

This clone appeared many times. The chain couples TRBV7-9 to TRBJ2-7, with D perhaps matching TRBD1 (6 bases). Germline CDR1 reads SEHNR; CDR2 reads FQNEAQ (reference sequence). The CDR3 length is 13 residues. V was cut by 5 bases and J by 9 bases, with 17 bases left in between. Here the CDR3 DNA reads TGTGCCAGCAGCCCCCAGGGGCAAGTGGGGCAGTACTTC. Its translation: CASSPQGQVGQYF.

This clone was detected ten times or more. V is TRBV6-4 and J is TRBJ2-1, with D tentatively TRBD2 (6 bases). Per germline, CDR1 MRHNA and CDR2 SNTAGT. The ends were cut back, 2 bases at V and 7 bases at J, with 18 bases in the middle. This CDR3 spans 16 amino acids. The CDR3 loop reads CASSDGAGLPGNEQFF. The CDR3 nucleotides are TGTGCCAGCAGTGACGGGGCGGGGCTGCCTGGGAATGAGCAGTTCTTC.

As concerns this clone: One base separates it from a far larger clone, so it is likely a read error. Other DNA sequences in this sample translate to the same CDR3. The chain has TRBV28 and TRBJ2-7; D remains unclear. CDR1 MDHEN and CDR2 SYDVKM come from the germline V gene. V lost 5 bases and J lost 0, with 2 bases in between. The CDR3 has 11 amino acids. For the CDR3, the DNA is TGTGCCAGCAGTCACTCCTACGAGCAGTACTTC. This gives the protein CASSHSYEQYF.

There are many counts of this clone. The chain links TRBV6-4 to TRBJ2-3; TRBD2 matches 8 bases. The CDR3 extends over 15 amino acids. Losses at the gene ends were 2 bases for V and 4 bases for J; bases not matched to a gene: 5. Germline V gene lookup returns CDR1 MRHNA and CDR2 SNTAGT. The CDR3 bases are TGTGCCAGCAGTGACGGCAGCGGGAGCGCAGATACGCAGTATTTT. Its protein product is CASSDGSGSADTQYF.

V is TRBV15 and J is TRBJ2-5; TRBD2 agrees at 12 bases. The J call is doubtful: the DNA matches TRBJ2-7 better. The CDR3 spans 15 residues. Germline CDR1 and CDR2: LNHNV and YYDKDF (reference sequence). For the CDR3, the DNA is TGTGCCACCAGCAAGGAGACTAGCGGGAGTAACGAGCAGTACTTC. Translating gives CATSKETSGSNEQYF.

With regard to this clone: This may stem from a read error, because a much larger clone lies one nucleotide away. Other DNA sequences from this sample encode an identical CDR3 as well. The rearrangement joins TRBV6-6 to TRBJ2-3, with a weak D call TRBD1 (6 bases). This CDR3 is 11 amino acids long. Deletions cut 9 bases from V and 4 bases from J, with 8 bases between. Germline V CDR1 and CDR2: MNHNY, SVGAGI (reference sequence). CDR3 DNA sequence: TGTGCCAGTAAGGGGGCAGATACGCAGTATTTT. Translating it yields CASKGADTQYF.

As regards this clone: The same CDR3 also results from other DNA sequences found in this sample. The V gene is TRBV4-2, the J gene TRBJ1-4; D not certain. Germline lookup yields CDR1 LGHNA and CDR2 YNFKEQ. The CDR3 has 12 amino acids. The ends were cut back, 2 bases at V and 7 bases at J, with 5 bases in the middle. The CDR3 nucleotides read TGTGCCAGCAGCCAATTGGGTGAAAAACTGTTTTTT. Translated: CASSQLGEKLFF.

The V call is TRBV2, the J call TRBJ1-3; no reliable D call. The CDR3 runs 14 residues. The V and J ends lost 6 bases and 4 bases respectively, with 13 bases between them. The germline V gene has CDR1 SNHLY and CDR2 FYNNEI. The CDR3 is CASSESGYGNTIYF. Written as DNA, the CDR3 is TGTGCCAGCAGCGAAAGTGGGTACGGAAACACCATATATTTT.